Below, 6 T cell receptor beta chains from the same sample are listed, as sequenced in a study of monozygotic twins with inflammatory bowel disease. Reprocessing the 5' RACE reads, TCRdb reports a single entry for every CDR3 protein and omits DNA. This sample's table has approximately 330,000 distinct CDR3 sequences. Sequencing was performed on blood. All receptors derive from a human donor with ulcerative colitis or Crohn's disease, or a healthy co-twin of an affected twin (not recorded which).

The rearrangement uses TRBV28 and TRBJ2-6. This CDR3 contains 13 residues. Germline V gene lookup returns CDR1 MDHEN and CDR2 SYDVKM. The CDR3 loop reads CASRFPGANVLTF.

The chain combines TRBV29-1 with TRBJ1-1; TCRdb indicates TRBD1, and absent DNA this call remains unverified. The CDR3 has 12 amino acids. In germline, CDR1 is SQVTM, CDR2 ANQGSEA. This chain's CDR3 is CSAVATPTEAFF.

This chain joins TRBV5-6 and TRBJ1-6; the D call from TCRdb, TRBD1, cannot be confirmed without DNA. The CDR3 extends over 15 amino acids. In germline, CDR1 is SGHDT, CDR2 YYEEEE. The CDR3 is CASSSGVSRNSPLHF. Combining the CDR3 with reference TRBV5-6 and TRBJ1-6 gives the whole variable domain DAGVTQSPTHLIKTRGQQVTLRCSPKSGHDTVSWYQQALGQGPQFIFQYYEEEERQRGNFPDRFSGHQFPNYSSELNVNALLLGDSALYLCASSSGVSRNSPLHFGNGTRLTVT.

The chain carries TRBV6-2 or TRBV6-3 and TRBJ2-7. CDR1 and CDR2 (germline): MNHEY, SVGEGT. CDR3 length: 11 residues. The CDR3 loop reads CASSDRVKQYF.

J is TRBJ2-5 and V is TRBV9; TCRdb reports TRBD2, a call that lacks DNA to check it against. Germline V gene sequence: CDR1 SGDLS, CDR2 YYNGEE. This CDR3 is built from 15 residues. Here the CDR3 reads CASSVIAGGGETQYF.

The chain links TRBV3-1 to TRBJ2-1; TCRdb proposes TRBD2, but this gene call is untestable without DNA. The germline V gene encodes CDR1 LGHDT and CDR2 YNNKEL (reference sequence). CDR3 length equals 14 residues. This CDR3 is CASSQVTRTGEQFF.